This TCR beta chain was captured in a study of T-cell memory formation after mild COVID-19 (dated by TCRdb to about 2021). Regarding the complete study: TCR sequence clusters from the two donors were found to be largely donor specific. In a couple of donors, T-cell clones that expanded and contracted after mild COVID-19 were tracked by sequencing TCRalpha and TCRbeta repertoires over time. The cohort was made up of two young adult volunteers, one female and one male, who were previously healthy. Study-wide conclusions, independent of this receptor: The study covered only a couple of mild cases, and larger cohorts including severe cases with pre-infection samples were considered necessary. Some responding clones were detected in pre-infection memory, suggesting pre-existing cross-reactive memory T cells joined the SARS-CoV-2 response. Contracting CD4+ clones turned up mainly in the CM and EM memory subsets, whereas EMRA was where CD8+ clones were enriched. Clones that contracted from day 15 to 85 showed balanced CD4/CD8 phenotypes, whereas a second wave of clones that expanded from day 15 to 37 leaned towards CD4+. The second-wave clones that peaked on day 37 were not confirmed to be SARS-CoV-2 specific.

Based on the germline V gene, the CDR1 and CDR2 sequences are SGHAT and FQNNGV. The trim is 5 bases for V and 5 bases for J, with a gap of 13 bases between the germline ends. From its cysteine to its phenylalanine, the CDR3 spans 14 amino acids. Only the CDR3 DNA is retained, 42 bases long and in frame from the first base. This clonotype was observed a few times. Its antigen remains undetermined. Base qualities are not at hand, and no much larger clone is one base apart. PBMCs were isolated by Ficoll-Paque density gradient centrifugation. Sequencing was carried out with an Illumina NovaSeq 6000. Using 5'RACE with constant-segment primers, TCRalpha and TCRbeta cDNA libraries were constructed, with sample barcodes and unique molecular identifiers added in the process. RNA was extracted from every sample with Trizol reagent. Libraries were amplified in two PCR steps, with a second sample barcode and Illumina TruSeq adapters added in the second step. Sequencing of the libraries was done on an Illumina NovaSeq, producing 2 x 150 bp paired-end reads. On the study's bioinformatics: Reads were demultiplexed and collapsed into UMI-guided consensus sequences with migec v1.2.7. Using mixcr v2.1.11, UMI consensuses were aligned to TRA and TRB V and J templates and then assembled into clonotypes. A clonotype was counted as expanded or contracted only when both edgeR and NoisET called the clonotype significant, with the noise models trained on biological replicates. For edgeR calls, the thresholds were a false discovery rate-adjusted p below 0.01 and a log2 fold-change of 1. As an exploratory analysis of dynamics, max-normalized trajectories of the 1000 most abundant clonotypes were examined with PCA combined with hierarchical clustering. Each responding clone was given a CD4 or CD8 phenotype based on the CD4+ and CD8+ repertoires, which had been sequenced separately. Clones were called with MiXCR by TCRdb after fastp trimmed the public reads at Q25, and only in-frame beta chains were retained. Under each unique CDR3 protein, matching rows form one entry showing the most common genes and DNA. The V and J calls reflect TCRdb's pipeline rather than the authors' work. In this sample the table shows just over 350,000 distinct CDR3 sequences, approximately 15% of which occur a single time. The ten most abundant clones make up around a fifth of the sample.

Source material: PBMCs or a T cell subset sorted from them (not recorded which). The TCR sequence derives from a man between 18 and 29 years old who had mild COVID-19 (a few samples of this study predate the infection). The sample titles of this study are shuffled in the database, so cell type and time point are left out; the donor was told from shared clones. The sequence joins TRBV11-2 to TRBJ1-5; no D gene is confidently identified. The bases are TGTGCCAGCAGCCCCGGGCCCGGGGATCAGCCCCAGCATTTT. It specifies CASSPGPGDQPQHF.